One and the same sample provided the 20 T cell receptor beta chains below, sequenced in a study of T cells in Graves' hyperthyroidism and ophthalmopathy. RNA transcripts served as the template for amplifying TCR beta CDR3 regions. TCR CDR3 regions were first amplified by RT-PCR with HTBI primers. TCRdb passed the multiplex PCR reads through MiXCR, listing each CDR3 protein once. This table has approximately 610,000 distinct CDR3 sequences, under 15% appearing once. Sequencing was carried out using blood. Receptors originate from a woman in her forties with Graves' ophthalmopathy.

As concerns this clonotype: A much larger clone sits a single nucleotide away, making a read error possible. V and J are TRBV28 and TRBJ2-7; 7 nucleotides agree with TRBD2. Germline values: CDR1 MDHEN, CDR2 SYDVKM. This CDR3 is built from 16 residues. Trimming took 5 bases from V and 2 from J; bases not matched to a gene: 12. The CDR3 loop reads CASSSGVRRYTYEQYF. DNA for the CDR3: TGTGCCAGCAGTAGCGGGGTCAGGCGGTACACCTACGAGCAGTACTTC.

This clonotype has a count of ten or more. J is TRBJ2-2 and V is TRBV12-3 or TRBV12-4; D unclear. Trimming pared 5 bases from V and 6 bases from J, leaving 19 bases between. This CDR3 has 16 amino acids. The DNA of the CDR3 is TGTGCCAGCAGTCCAAAGGCCCCGGATGGGGCCGGGGAGCTGTTTTTT. Residues: CASSPKAPDGAGELFF.

At least ten counts were recorded for this clonotype. The chain combines TRBV7-9 with TRBJ1-2, with D hard to call. The CDR3 covers 14 residues. CDR1 SEHNR and CDR2 FQNEAQ come from the germline V gene (reference sequence). V lost 2 bases to trimming and J lost 1 base, with 8 bases between them. The CDR3 DNA reads TGTGCCAGCAGCTTAAACCCGGATAACTATGGCTACACCTTC. As protein: CASSLNPDNYGYTF.

The genes are TRBV6-2 or TRBV6-3 and TRBJ2-7, with 8 bases that match TRBD1. With 7 bases clipped from V and 3 bases from J, the junction kept 5 bases outside the gene matches. This CDR3 spans 13 amino acids. Germline V lookup: CDR1 MNHEY, CDR2 SVGEGT. In DNA, the CDR3 is TGTGCCAGCACTCAGACAGGGGACTACGAGCAGTACTTC. Residues: CASTQTGDYEQYF.

The sample holds a few counts of this clonotype. The chain couples TRBV7-6 to TRBJ2-5; 11 bases agree with TRBD2. Per the germline V gene, CDR1 is SGHVS and CDR2 is FNYEAQ. J lost 5 bases, V lost 4 bases, and 15 bases had no gene match. This CDR3 comprises 18 residues. The CDR3: CASSSTSGRRVGDETQYF. CDR3 DNA: TGTGCCAGCAGCTCTACTAGCGGGAGACGAGTGGGGGATGAGACCCAGTACTTC. Using reference TRBV7-6 and TRBJ2-5 for the parts outside the CDR3, the full variable domain is GAGVSQSPRYKVTKRGQDVALRCDPISGHVSLYWYRQALGQGPEFLTYFNYEAQQDKSGLPNDRFSAERPEGSISTLTIQRTEQRDSAMYRCASSSTSGRRVGDETQYFGPGTRLLVL.

In its sample, this clonotype was seen many times. The V call is TRBV6-2 or TRBV6-3, the J call TRBJ2-7; 10 bases line up with TRBD2. This CDR3 region has 15 residues. With V trimmed by 6 bases and J by 6 bases, 11 bases remained unmatched. Germline-derived CDR1 and CDR2 are MNHEY and SVGEGT. The CDR3, as DNA: TGTGCCAGCAGCTGGAGCGGGAGGGAGGTCTTCGAGCAGTACTTC. Encoded protein: CASSWSGREVFEQYF.

This clonotype was observed many times. The chain has TRBV20-1 and TRBJ2-2; 8 nucleotides line up with TRBD2. V shed 0 bases and J 4 bases; nucleotides not matched to a gene: 1. CDR1 is DFQATT and CDR2 is SNEGSKA in the germline V gene (reference sequence). There are 14 residues in the CDR3. CDR3 coding DNA: TGCAGTGCTAGAGATACTAGCGGCACCGGGGAGCTGTTTTTT. It yields the protein CSARDTSGTGELFF.

This clonotype was detected many times. The CDR3 here is CASSLIKPAVDTEAFF. Written as DNA, the CDR3 is TGTGCCAGCAGTTTAATCAAGCCCGCGGTGGACACTGAAGCTTTCTTT. The chain is built from TRBV28 and TRBJ1-1, with D unresolved. The ends were cut back, 2 bases at V and 3 bases at J, with 16 bases in the middle. The CDR3 loop spans 16 amino acids. Germline V gene sequence: CDR1 MDHEN, CDR2 SYDVKM.

Many counts were recorded for this clonotype. The chain employs TRBV12-3 or TRBV12-4 and TRBJ1-5; D unclear. V lost 3 bases and J 3 bases, leaving 9 bases between the germline ends. The CDR3 has 14 residues. CDR3 sequence: CASSFGRLNQPQHF. The CDR3 DNA reads TGTGCCAGCAGTTTCGGCAGACTCAATCAGCCCCAGCATTTT.

V is TRBV6-2 or TRBV6-3 and J is TRBJ1-1; D ambiguous. V lost 6 bases, J lost 11 bases, and 16 bases lay in between. This CDR3 has 12 residues. From germline, CDR1 is MNHEY and CDR2 SVGEGT. As DNA, the CDR3 is TGTGCCAGCAGAACGAACGGGTGGCGTGCTTTCTTT. The encoded protein is CASRTNGWRAFF.

The CDR3 loop reads CASSQDGSRGRSTEAFF. For the CDR3, the DNA is TGCGCCAGCAGCCAAGATGGGAGCCGGGGGCGTAGCACTGAAGCTTTCTTT. This rearrangement joins TRBV4-1 to TRBJ1-1, with a possible D match to TRBD1 (6 bases). Trimming left V 0 bases short and J 4 bases short, with 18 bases between. CDR3 size: 17 residues. CDR1 and CDR2 from the germline V gene are MGHRA and YSYEKL.

The table lists this clonotype with a few counts. The rearrangement joins TRBV7-3 to TRBJ2-3; no reliable D call. CDR3 length: 14 residues. Per germline, CDR1 SGHTA and CDR2 FQGTGA. The V end was cut by 0 bases, the J end by 4 bases, with 8 bases between. The CDR3 sequence is CASSLTGFADTQYF. For the CDR3, the DNA is TGTGCCAGCAGCTTAACGGGGTTCGCAGATACGCAGTATTTT.

This clonotype was observed at least ten times. This chain links TRBV6-2 or TRBV6-3 with TRBJ1-5; D gene uncertain. Germline CDR1 MNHEY, CDR2 SVGEGT. Trimming left V 0 bases short and J 2 bases short, with 17 bases between. The CDR3 contains 18 residues. The DNA of the CDR3 is TGTGCCAGCAGTTACTCGACGTTGGGTCCGAAACGCAATCAGCCCCAGCATTTT. Its protein is CASSYSTLGPKRNQPQHF.

This clonotype has more than one count but fewer than ten. V is TRBV11-1 and J is TRBJ2-2, with TRBD2 identical over 8 bases. The germline CDR1 and CDR2 sequences are SGHAT and FQDESV (reference sequence). V lost 5 bases and J lost 7; bases outside the gene matches: 12. This CDR3 is 16 amino acids long. This CDR3 is CASSPASGSAGGELFF. The CDR3 DNA reads TGTGCCAGCAGCCCAGCTAGCGGGTCCGCCGGCGGGGAGCTGTTTTTT.

This clonotype was seen repeatedly, ten times or more. The chain employs TRBV6-1 and TRBJ1-6, with a weak D call TRBD1 (6 bases). The V end was cut by 7 bases, the J end by 7 bases, with 11 bases between. This CDR3 comprises 13 residues. Germline CDR1 is MNHNS and CDR2 is SASEGT. The CDR3 protein is CASNRGQNSPLHF. CDR3 in DNA: TGTGCCAGCAATCGGGGGCAAAATTCACCCCTCCACTTT.

The J gene is TRBJ2-2, the V gene TRBV5-5; the D is unclear. The CDR3 consists of 16 residues. V lost 4 bases, J lost 4 bases, and 17 bases lay in between. The V gene's germline CDR1 is SGHKS and CDR2 YYEKEE (reference sequence). This CDR3 is CASSLDRLGFTGELFF. In nucleotides, the CDR3 is TGTGCCAGCAGCCTGGACCGATTGGGATTCACCGGGGAGCTGTTTTTT. Using reference TRBV5-5 and TRBJ2-2 for the parts outside the CDR3, the full variable domain is DAGVTQSPTHLIKTRGQQVTLRCSPISGHKSVSWYQQVLGQGPQFIFQYYEKEERGRGNFPDRFSARQFPNYSSELNVNALLLGDSALYLCASSLDRLGFTGELFFGEGSRLTVL.

This clonotype was found many times. The rearrangement links TRBV5-1 to TRBJ2-7; weak D call: TRBD2 (5 bases). Trimming removed 0 bases from V and 1 base from J, with 8 bases in between. Germline loops: CDR1 SGHRS, CDR2 YFSETQ. CDR3 length: 14 residues. The CDR3 coding sequence is TGCGCCAGCAGCTTGGGGGAGAGGTCCTACGAGCAGTACTTC. Amino acid sequence: CASSLGERSYEQYF.

Many counts were recorded for this clonotype. The gene calls are TRBV7-2 and TRBJ2-2; the match to TRBD1 covers 7 bases. Losses at the gene ends were 5 bases for V and 3 bases for J; bases not matched to a gene: 3. Germline V gene data show CDR1 as SGHTA and CDR2 as FQGNSA. The CDR3 loop spans 14 amino acids. The CDR3 region is CASSRQGHTGELFF. In nucleotides, the CDR3 is TGTGCCAGCAGCAGACAGGGCCACACCGGGGAGCTGTTTTTT. Full variable domain (missing parts from reference TRBV7-2 and TRBJ2-2): GAGVSQSPSNKVTEKGKDVELRCDPISGHTALYWYRQSLGQGLEFLIYFQGNSAPDKSGLPSDRFSAERTGGSVSTLTIQRTQQEDSAVYLCASSRQGHTGELFFGEGSRLTVL.

This clonotype was seen more than once but under ten times. The V call is TRBV4-1, the J call TRBJ2-2; D gene unclear. Germline V gives CDR1 MGHRA, CDR2 YSYEKL. This CDR3 comprises 12 residues. V lost 6 bases and J lost 11, with 13 bases in between. CDR3 protein: CASSPIWGELFF. The CDR3 DNA is TGCGCCAGCAGTCCAATTTGGGGAGAGCTGTTTTTT.

This clonotype appeared many times. The chain links TRBV6-1 to TRBJ2-7, with D possibly being TRBD1 or TRBD2 (5 bases each). Germline V CDR1 and CDR2: MNHNS, SASEGT. Trimming left V 3 bases short and J 2 bases short, with 8 bases between. The length of the CDR3 is 13 residues. This CDR3 is CASSDWDAYEQYF. CDR3 coding DNA: TGTGCCAGCAGTGATTGGGACGCCTACGAGCAGTACTTC.